The TCR beta chain described here comes from a study of CD8 T cells in Susac syndrome. The authors reverse transcribed roughly 0.5 to 1 ug RNA with random hexamers. TCRdb independently ran MiXCR on the immunoSEQ multiplex PCR reads; one entry per CDR3 protein. The table shows some 80,000 distinct CDR3 sequences, with around 94% occurring only once. The CDR3 is 13 residues long. J gave up 6 bases and V 4 bases, and 5 bases lay outside the gene matches. This clonotype was picked up a small number of times. The specimen was CD8+ T cells from PBMCs. The V gene is TRBV23-1, the J gene TRBJ2-7; 8 bases agree with TRBD1. TRBV23-1 is labeled an ORF, and its function is uncertain. The source is a human donor in good health. CDR3 sequence reads: CASSPDRVGEQYF. Here the CDR3 DNA reads TGCGCCAGCAGTCCGGACAGGGTCGGCGAGCAGTACTTC.